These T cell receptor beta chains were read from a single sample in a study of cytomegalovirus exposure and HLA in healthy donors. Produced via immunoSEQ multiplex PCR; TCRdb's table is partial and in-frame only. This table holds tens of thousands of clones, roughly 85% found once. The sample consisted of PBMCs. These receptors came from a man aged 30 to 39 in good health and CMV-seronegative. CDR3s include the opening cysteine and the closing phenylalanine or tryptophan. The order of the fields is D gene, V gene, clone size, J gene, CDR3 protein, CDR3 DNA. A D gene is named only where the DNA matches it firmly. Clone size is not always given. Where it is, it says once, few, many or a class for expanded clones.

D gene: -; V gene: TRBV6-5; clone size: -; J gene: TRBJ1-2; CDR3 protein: CASRSTEIYGYTF; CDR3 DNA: TGTGCCAGCAGGTCGACAGAGATCTATGGCTACACCTTC
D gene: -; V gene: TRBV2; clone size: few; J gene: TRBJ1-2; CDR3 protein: CASSEEGFNYGYTF; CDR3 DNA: TGTGCCAGCAGTGAGGAGGGCTTTAACTATGGCTACACCTTC
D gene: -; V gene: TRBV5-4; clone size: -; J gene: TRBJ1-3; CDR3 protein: CASSSIGQSRSGNTIYF; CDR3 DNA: TGTGCCAGCAGCTCCATAGGACAGTCTCGCTCTGGAAACACCATATATTTT
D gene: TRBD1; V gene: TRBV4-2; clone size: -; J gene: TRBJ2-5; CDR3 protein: CASSQSGDRGKETQYF; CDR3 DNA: TGTGCCAGCAGCCAATCAGGGGACAGGGGGAAAGAGACCCAGTACTTC
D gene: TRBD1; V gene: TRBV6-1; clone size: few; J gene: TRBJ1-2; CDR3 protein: CASSGTGQGRGYTF; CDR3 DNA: TGTGCCAGCAGTGGAACCGGACAGGGGAGAGGCTACACCTTC
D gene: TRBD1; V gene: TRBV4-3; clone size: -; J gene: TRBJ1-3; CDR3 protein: CASSQLDRGGNTIYF; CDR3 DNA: TGCGCCAGCAGCCAACTGGACAGGGGGGGAAACACCATATATTTT
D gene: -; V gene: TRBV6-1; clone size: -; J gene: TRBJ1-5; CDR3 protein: CASRGMINQPQHF; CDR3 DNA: TGTGCCAGCCGGGGAATGATCAATCAGCCCCAGCATTTT
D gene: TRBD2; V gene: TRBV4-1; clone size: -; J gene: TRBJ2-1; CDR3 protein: CASSQDGLAGAYNEQFF; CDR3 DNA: TGCGCCAGCAGCCAAGATGGGCTAGCGGGAGCCTACAATGAGCAGTTCTTC
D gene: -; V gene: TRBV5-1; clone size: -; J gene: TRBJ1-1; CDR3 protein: CASSLVLSTDMNTEAFF; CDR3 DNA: TGCGCCAGCAGCTTGGTATTGAGCACCGACATGAACACTGAAGCTTTCTTT
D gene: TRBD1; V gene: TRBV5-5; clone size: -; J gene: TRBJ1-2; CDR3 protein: CASSLKPGQGTWGYTF; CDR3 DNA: TGTGCCAGCAGCTTAAAACCGGGACAGGGGACGTGGGGCTACACCTTC
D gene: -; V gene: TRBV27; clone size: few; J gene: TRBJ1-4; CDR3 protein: CASGPLQEGPEKLFF; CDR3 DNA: TGTGCCAGCGGCCCCCTACAGGAGGGCCCTGAAAAACTGTTTTTT
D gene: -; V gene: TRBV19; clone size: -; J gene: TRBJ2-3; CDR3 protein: CASSIKIGVQPTDTQYF; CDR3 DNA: TGTGCCAGTAGTATAAAGATCGGAGTCCAACCGACAGATACGCAGTATTTT
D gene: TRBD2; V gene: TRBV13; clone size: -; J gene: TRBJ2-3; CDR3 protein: CASSAQAGVATQYF; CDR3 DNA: TGTGCCAGCAGCGCCCAAGCGGGAGTCGCAACGCAGTATTTT
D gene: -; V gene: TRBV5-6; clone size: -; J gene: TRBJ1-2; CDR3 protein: CASSGGANYGYTF; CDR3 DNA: TGTGCCAGCAGCGGGGGCGCCAACTATGGCTACACCTTC
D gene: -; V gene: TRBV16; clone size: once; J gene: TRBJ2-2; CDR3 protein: CASSQSRNTGELFF; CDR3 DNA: TGTGCCAGCAGCCAATCTAGGAACACCGGGGAGCTGTTTTTT
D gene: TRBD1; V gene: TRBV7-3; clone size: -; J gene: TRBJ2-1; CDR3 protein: CASSNVPTGGGEQFF; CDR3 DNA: TGTGCCAGCAGCAACGTACCTACAGGGGGAGGTGAGCAGTTCTTC
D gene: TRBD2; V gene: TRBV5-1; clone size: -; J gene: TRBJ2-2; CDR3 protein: CASSLQGGSKTGELFF; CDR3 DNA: TGCGCCAGCAGCTTGCAAGGCGGGAGTAAGACCGGGGAGCTGTTTTTT
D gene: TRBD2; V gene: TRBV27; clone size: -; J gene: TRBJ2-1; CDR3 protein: CASSLASGGTNEQFF; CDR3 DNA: TGTGCCAGCAGTTTAGCTAGCGGGGGGACCAATGAGCAGTTCTTC
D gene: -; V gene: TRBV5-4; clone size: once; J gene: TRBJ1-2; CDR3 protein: CASRIANYGYTF; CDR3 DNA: TGTGCCAGCAGGATAGCTAACTATGGCTACACCTTC
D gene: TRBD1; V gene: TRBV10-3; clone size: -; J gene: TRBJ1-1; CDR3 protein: CAVRTGGNTEAFF; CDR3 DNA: TGTGCCGTACGTACAGGGGGGAACACTGAAGCTTTCTTT
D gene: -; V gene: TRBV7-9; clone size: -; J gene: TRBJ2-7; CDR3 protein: CASSLPGSYEQYF; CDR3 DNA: TGTGCCAGCAGCTTACCGGGGTCATACGAGCAGTACTTC
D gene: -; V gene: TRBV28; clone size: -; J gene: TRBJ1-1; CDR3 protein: CASLSAGTEAFF; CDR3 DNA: TGTGCCAGCCTGAGCGCAGGGACTGAAGCTTTCTTT
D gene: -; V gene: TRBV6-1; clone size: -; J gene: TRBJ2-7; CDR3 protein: CASSEGRLGGEQYF; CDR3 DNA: TGTGCCAGCAGTGAAGGGAGGCTAGGTGGCGAGCAGTACTTC
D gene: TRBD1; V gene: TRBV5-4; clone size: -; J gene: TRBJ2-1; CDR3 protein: CASSSRDSPYNEQFF; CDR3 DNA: TGTGCCAGCAGCTCGAGGGACAGCCCCTACAATGAGCAGTTCTTC
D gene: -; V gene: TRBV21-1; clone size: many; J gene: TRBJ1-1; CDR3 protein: CVTPQLTGNTEAFF; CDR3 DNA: TGTGTAACACCCCAATTAACAGGCAACACTGAAGCTTTCTTT
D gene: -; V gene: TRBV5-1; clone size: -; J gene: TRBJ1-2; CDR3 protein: CASSLAPEYYGYTF; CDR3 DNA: TGTGCCAGCAGCTTGGCTCCAGAATACTATGGCTACACCTTC
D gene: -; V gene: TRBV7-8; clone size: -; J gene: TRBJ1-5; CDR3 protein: CASSLLSDQPQHF; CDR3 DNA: TGTGCCAGCAGCCTATTGTCGGATCAGCCCCAGCATTTT
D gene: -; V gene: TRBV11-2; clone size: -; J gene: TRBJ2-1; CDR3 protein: CASKRQARGEQFF; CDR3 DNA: TGTGCCAGCAAGAGACAGGCGAGGGGTGAGCAGTTCTTC
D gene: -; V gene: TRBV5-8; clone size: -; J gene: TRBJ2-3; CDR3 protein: CASSWAGPSSLSTGTQYF; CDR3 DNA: TGTGCCAGCAGCTGGGCGGGGCCTTCCTCCCTCAGCACAGGTACGCAGTATTTT
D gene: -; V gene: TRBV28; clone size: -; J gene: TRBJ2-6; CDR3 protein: CASSLSVGANVLTF; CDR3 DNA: TGTGCCAGCAGTTTATCGGTCGGGGCCAACGTCCTGACTTTC
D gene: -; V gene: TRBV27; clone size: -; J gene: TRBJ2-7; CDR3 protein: CASSLLRYEQYF; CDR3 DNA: TGTGCCAGCAGTCTACTTCGCTACGAGCAGTACTTC
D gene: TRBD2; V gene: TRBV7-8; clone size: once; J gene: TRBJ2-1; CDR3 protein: CASVRGLAESYNEQFF; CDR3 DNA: TGTGCCAGTGTTAGGGGACTAGCGGAATCCTACAATGAGCAGTTCTTC
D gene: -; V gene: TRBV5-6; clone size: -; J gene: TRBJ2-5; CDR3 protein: CASSFLLAPPGETQYF; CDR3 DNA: TGTGCCAGCAGCTTTCTACTAGCCCCCCCAGGGGAGACCCAGTACTTC
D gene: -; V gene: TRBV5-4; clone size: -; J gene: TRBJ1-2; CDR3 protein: CASSRVDSGYTF; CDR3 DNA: TGTGCCAGCAGCCGCGTTGACAGCGGCTACACCTTC
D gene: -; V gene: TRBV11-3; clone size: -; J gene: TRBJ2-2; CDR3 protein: CASSFEGTNTGELFF; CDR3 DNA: TGTGCCAGCAGCTTTGAGGGTACGAACACCGGGGAGCTGTTTTTT
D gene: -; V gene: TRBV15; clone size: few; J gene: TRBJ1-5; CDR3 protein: CATSRDFVSNQPQHF; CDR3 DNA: TGTGCCACCAGCAGAGATTTCGTAAGCAATCAGCCCCAGCATTTT
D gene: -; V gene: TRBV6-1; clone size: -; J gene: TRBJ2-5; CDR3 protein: CASSLRDRGETQYF; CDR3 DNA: TGTGCCAGCAGCCTTAGGGACCGGGGGGAGACCCAGTACTTC
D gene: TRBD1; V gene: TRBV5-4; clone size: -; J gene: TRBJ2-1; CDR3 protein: CASSFPPTGGSYNEQFF; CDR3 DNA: TGTGCCAGCAGCTTTCCGCCTACAGGGGGATCCTACAATGAGCAGTTCTTC
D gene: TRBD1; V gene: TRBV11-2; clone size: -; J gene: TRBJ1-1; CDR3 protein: CASSLFSGGILTEAFF; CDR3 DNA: TGTGCCAGCAGCTTATTCTCAGGGGGTATTCTCACTGAAGCTTTCTTT
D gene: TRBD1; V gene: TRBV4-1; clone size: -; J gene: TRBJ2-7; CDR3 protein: CASSVPGQGSHEQYF; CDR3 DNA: TGCGCCAGCAGCGTTCCGGGACAGGGGTCCCACGAGCAGTACTTC
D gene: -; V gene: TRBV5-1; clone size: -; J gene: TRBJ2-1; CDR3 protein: CASSPLDPMLNEQFF; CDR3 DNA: TGCGCCAGCAGCCCACTCGATCCCATGTTAAATGAGCAGTTCTTC
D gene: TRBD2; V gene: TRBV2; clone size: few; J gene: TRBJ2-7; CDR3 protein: CASSGLAGVYEQYF; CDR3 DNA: TGTGCCAGCAGTGGTCTAGCGGGGGTCTACGAGCAGTACTTC
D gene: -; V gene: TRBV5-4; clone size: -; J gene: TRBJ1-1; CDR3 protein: CASSGDPMNTEAFF; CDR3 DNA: TGTGCCAGCTCGGGGGACCCGATGAACACTGAAGCTTTCTTT
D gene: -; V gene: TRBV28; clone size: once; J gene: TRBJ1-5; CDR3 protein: CASSLYLDGRNQPQHF; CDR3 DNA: TGTGCCAGCAGTTTATATCTTGATGGGCGCAATCAGCCCCAGCATTTT
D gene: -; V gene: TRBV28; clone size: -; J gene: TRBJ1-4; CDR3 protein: CASSYLVGVGGKLFF; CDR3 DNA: TGTGCCAGCAGCTATCTCGTGGGGGTCGGGGGAAAACTGTTTTTT